This TCR beta chain stems from a study of identical twins. Study-wide findings and caveats: Twins' surplus sharing was weaker for beta out-of-frame sequences. The more abundant beta clonotypes in cord blood had fewer insertions, and memory repertoires did not show this.

Template switching supplied a universal primer site; unique molecular identifiers were carried on the cDNA. TCRdb re-analysed the 5' RACE reads in MiXCR, keeping a single row per CDR3 protein. The sample lists under 900,000 distinct CDR3 sequences, roughly an eighth seen once, with around 1.5% in the top ten. Many counts were recorded for this clonotype. No antigen is known for it. This sample also appeared in a second study, on yellow fever vaccine responses in identical twins.

The sequencing sample was made of PBMCs. This TCR derives from a woman in her late teens or twenties in good health.

CDR3 sequence: CASSFRASSYNEQFF. The DNA for the CDR3 is TGTGCCAGCAGTTTCCGGGCGAGCTCCTACAATGAGCAGTTCTTC. The chain employs TRBV12-3 or TRBV12-4 and TRBJ2-1; D gene ambiguous. This CDR3 comprises 15 residues. Trimming cost V 3 bases and J 0 bases, with 9 bases left between them.